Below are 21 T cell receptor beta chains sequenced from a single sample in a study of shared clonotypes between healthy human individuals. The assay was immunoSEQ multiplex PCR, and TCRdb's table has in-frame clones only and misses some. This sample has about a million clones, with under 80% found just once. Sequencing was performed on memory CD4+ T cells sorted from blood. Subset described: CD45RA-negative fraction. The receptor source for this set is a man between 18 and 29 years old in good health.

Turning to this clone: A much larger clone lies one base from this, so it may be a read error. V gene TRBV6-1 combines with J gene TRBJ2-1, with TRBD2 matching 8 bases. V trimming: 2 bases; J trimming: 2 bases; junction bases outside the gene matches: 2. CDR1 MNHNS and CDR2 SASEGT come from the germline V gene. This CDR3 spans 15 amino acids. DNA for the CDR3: TGTGCCAGCAGTGAAAATAGCGGGGCCTACAATGAGCAGTTCTTC. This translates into CASSENSGAYNEQFF.

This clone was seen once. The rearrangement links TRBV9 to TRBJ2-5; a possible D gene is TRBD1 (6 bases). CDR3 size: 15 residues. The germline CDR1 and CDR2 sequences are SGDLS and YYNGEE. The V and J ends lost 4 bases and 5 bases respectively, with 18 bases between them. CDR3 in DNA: TGTGCCAGCAGCATAAGGGGGTCTTTGAGGGAGACCCAGTACTTC. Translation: CASSIRGSLRETQYF.

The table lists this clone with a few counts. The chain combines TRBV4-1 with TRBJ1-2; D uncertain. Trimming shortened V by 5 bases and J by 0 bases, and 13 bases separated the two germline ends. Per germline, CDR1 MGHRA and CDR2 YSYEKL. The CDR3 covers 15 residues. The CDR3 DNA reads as TGCGCCAGCAGCGAACCTCTTTCGGCTAACTATGGCTACACCTTC. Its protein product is CASSEPLSANYGYTF.

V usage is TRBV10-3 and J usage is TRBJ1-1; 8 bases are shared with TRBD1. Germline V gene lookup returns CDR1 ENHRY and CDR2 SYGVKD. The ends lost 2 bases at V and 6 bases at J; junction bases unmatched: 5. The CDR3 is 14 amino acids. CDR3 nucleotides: TGTGCCATCAGTGAGGCAGGGGGCCTGGCTGAAGCTTTCTTT. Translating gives CAISEAGGLAEAFF.

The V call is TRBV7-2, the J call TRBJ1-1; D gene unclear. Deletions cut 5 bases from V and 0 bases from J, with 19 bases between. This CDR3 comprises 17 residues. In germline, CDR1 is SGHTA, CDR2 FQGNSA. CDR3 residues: CASSPSRAGVMNTEAFF. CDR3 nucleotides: TGTGCCAGCAGCCCTTCACGGGCTGGGGTTATGAACACTGAAGCTTTCTTT.

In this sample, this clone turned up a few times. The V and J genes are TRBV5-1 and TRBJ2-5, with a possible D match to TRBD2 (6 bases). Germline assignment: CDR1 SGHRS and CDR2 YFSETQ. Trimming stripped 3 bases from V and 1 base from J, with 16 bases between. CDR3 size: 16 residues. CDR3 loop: CASSSQSGLPQETQYF. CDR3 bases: TGCGCCAGCAGCTCCCAAAGCGGACTACCCCAAGAGACCCAGTACTTC.

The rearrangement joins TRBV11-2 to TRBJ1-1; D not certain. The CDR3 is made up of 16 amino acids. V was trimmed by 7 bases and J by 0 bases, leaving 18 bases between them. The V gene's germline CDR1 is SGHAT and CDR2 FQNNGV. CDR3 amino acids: CASKKREVGMNTEAFF. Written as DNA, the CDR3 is TGTGCCAGCAAAAAGAGGGAGGTGGGCATGAACACTGAAGCTTTCTTT.

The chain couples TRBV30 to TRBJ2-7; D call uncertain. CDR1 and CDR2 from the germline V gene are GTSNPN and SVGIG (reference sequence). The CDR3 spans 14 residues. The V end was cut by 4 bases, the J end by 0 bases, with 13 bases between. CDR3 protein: CAWILSPSSYEQYF. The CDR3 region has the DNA TGTGCCTGGATCTTGTCCCCGAGCTCCTACGAGCAGTACTTC.

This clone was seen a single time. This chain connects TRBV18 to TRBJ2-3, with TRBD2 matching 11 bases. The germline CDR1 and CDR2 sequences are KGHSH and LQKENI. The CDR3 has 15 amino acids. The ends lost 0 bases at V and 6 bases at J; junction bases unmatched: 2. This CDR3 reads CASSPPTSGGDTQYF. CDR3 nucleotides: TGTGCCAGCTCACCACCAACTAGCGGGGGCGATACGCAGTATTTT.

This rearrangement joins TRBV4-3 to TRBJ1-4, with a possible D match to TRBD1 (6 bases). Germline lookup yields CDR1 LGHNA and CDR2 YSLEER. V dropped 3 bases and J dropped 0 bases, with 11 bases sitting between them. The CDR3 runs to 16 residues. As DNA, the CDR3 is TGCGCCAGCAGCCAGGCTGCAGGGGCAACTAATGAAAAACTGTTTTTT. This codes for CASSQAAGATNEKLFF.

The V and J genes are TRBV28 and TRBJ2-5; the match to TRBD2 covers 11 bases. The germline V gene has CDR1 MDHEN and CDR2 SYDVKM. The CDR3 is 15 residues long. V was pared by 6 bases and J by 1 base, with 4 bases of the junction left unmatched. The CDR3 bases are TGTGCCAGCAGGAGTAGCGGGGGGGCCCAAGAGACCCAGTACTTC. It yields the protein CASRSSGGAQETQYF. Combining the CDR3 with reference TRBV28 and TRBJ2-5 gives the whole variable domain DVKVTQSSRYLVKRTGEKVFLECVQDMDHENMFWYRQDPGLGLRLIYFSYDVKMKEKGDIPEGYSVSREKKERFSLILESASTNQTSMYLCASRSSGGAQETQYFGPGTRLLVL.

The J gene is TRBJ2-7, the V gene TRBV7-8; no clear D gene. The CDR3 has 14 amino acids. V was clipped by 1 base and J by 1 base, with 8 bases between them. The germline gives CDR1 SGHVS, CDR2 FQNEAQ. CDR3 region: CASSLGSSSYEQYF. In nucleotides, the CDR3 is TGTGCCAGCAGCTTAGGCAGTAGTTCCTACGAGCAGTACTTC.

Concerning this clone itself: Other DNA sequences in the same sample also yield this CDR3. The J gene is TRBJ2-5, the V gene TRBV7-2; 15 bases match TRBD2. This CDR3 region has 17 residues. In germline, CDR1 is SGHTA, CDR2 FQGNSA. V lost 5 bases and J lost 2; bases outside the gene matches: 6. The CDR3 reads CASSPGLAGGGQETQYF. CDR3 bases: TGTGCCAGCAGCCCTGGACTAGCGGGAGGGGGTCAAGAGACCCAGTACTTC.

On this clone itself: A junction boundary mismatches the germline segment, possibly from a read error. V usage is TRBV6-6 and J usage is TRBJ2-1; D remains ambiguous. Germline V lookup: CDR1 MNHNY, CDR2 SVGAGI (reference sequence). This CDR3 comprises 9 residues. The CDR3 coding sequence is TGTGCCAGCAACCCTCCCCTGGTCTTC. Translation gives CASNPPLVF.

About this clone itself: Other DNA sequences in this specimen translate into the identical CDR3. Here the CDR3 reads CASSVGTSGGGETQYF. DNA of the CDR3: TGTGCCAGCAGCGTAGGCACTAGCGGGGGTGGGGAGACCCAGTACTTC. V usage is TRBV9 and J usage is TRBJ2-5; 11 nucleotides line up with TRBD2. Germline CDR1 reads SGDLS; CDR2 reads YYNGEE. V shed 0 bases, J shed 5 bases, and the junction held 6 bases outside the gene matches. The CDR3 is 16 amino acids. The full variable domain, in which reference TRBV9 and TRBJ2-5 provide the parts outside the CDR3, is DSGVTQTPKHLITATGQRVTLRCSPRSGDLSVYWYQQSLDQGLQFLIQYYNGEERAKGNILERFSAQQFPDLHSELNLSSLELGDSALYFCASSVGTSGGGETQYFGPGTRLLVL.

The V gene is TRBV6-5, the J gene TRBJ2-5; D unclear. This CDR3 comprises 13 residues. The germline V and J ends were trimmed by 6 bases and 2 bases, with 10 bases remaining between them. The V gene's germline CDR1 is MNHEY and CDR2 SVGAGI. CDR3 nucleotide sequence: TGTGCCAGCAGCGGGTCTACACAAGAGACCCAGTACTTC. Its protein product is CASSGSTQETQYF.

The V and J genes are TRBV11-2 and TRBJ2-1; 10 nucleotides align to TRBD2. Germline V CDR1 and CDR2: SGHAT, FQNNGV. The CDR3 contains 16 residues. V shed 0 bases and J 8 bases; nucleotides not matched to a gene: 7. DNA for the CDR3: TGTGCCAGCAGCTTAGAGGCTTCTAGCGGGAGACATGAGCAGTTCTTC. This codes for CASSLEASSGRHEQFF.

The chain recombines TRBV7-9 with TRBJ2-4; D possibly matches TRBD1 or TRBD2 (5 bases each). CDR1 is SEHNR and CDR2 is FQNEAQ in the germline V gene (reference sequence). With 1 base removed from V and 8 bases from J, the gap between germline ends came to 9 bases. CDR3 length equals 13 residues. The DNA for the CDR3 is TGTGCCAGCAGCTTAGTGAGGGGAGACATTCAGTACTTC. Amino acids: CASSLVRGDIQYF.

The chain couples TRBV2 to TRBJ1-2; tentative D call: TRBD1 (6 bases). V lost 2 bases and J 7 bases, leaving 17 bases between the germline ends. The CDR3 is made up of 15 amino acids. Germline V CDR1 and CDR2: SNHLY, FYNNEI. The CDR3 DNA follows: TGTGCCAGCAGTGAAAATTTCGGGGGGCTCGGTGGCTACACCTTC. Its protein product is CASSENFGGLGGYTF. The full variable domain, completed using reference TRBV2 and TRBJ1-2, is EPEVTQTPSHQVTQMGQEVILRCVPISNHLYFYWYRQILGQKVEFLVSFYNNEISEKSEIFDDQFSVERPDGSNFTLKIRSTKLEDSAMYFCASSENFGGLGGYTFGSGTRLTVV.

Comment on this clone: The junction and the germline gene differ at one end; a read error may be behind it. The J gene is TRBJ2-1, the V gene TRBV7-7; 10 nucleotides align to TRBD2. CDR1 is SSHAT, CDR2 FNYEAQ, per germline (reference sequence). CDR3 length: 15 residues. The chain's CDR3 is CASSPTSGANNEQFF. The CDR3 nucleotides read TGTGCTAGCAGCCCTACTAGCGGGGCTAACAATGAGCAGTTCTTC.

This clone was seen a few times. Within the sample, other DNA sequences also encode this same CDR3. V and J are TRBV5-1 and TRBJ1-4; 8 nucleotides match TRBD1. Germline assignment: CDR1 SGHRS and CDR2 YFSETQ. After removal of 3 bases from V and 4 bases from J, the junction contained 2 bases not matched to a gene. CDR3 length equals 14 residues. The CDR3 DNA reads TGCGCCAGCAGCTCCGGACAGGGTAATGAAAAACTGTTTTTT. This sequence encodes CASSSGQGNEKLFF.